The 22 T cell receptor beta chains below were found in one sample sequenced in a study of metastatic and nonmetastatic thyroid tumors. MiXCR reprocessed the PCR reads for TCRdb. Of around 16,000 clones detected, roughly 25% appear once; the ten largest clones hold about 9.4%. None of the patients had undergone any treatment ahead of thyroid surgery. Material for sequencing was adjacent normal tissue. The receptors shown here come from a female donor with papillary thyroid cancer or a benign thyroid nodule (not recorded which). Some clones in this sample may be carry-over from other donors' samples.

The V gene is TRBV5-5, the J gene TRBJ1-1; D is unresolved. V dropped 2 bases and J dropped 1 base, with 12 bases sitting between them. Germline V gene data show CDR1 as SGHKS and CDR2 as YYEKEE (reference sequence). There are 15 residues in the CDR3. This CDR3 reads CASSFEEWGNTEAFF. The CDR3 DNA sequence: TGTGCCAGCAGCTTCGAAGAATGGGGGAACACTGAAGCTTTCTTT.

This clone was observed a handful of times. The chain joins TRBV7-3 to TRBJ2-7; D perhaps matches TRBD2 (6 bases). Germline CDR1 reads SGHTA; CDR2 reads FQGTGA. This CDR3 has 14 amino acids. The V end was cut by 4 bases, the J end by 2 bases, with 12 bases between. CDR3 nucleotides: TGTGCCAGCAGCTCCGGGACTCAGCCCTACGAGCAGTACTTC. Translating gives CASSSGTQPYEQYF.

There are a few counts of this clone. This chain uses TRBV7-6 with TRBJ1-4; TRBD1 aligns across 8 bases. This CDR3 comprises 17 residues. Germline CDR1 is SGHVS and CDR2 is FNYEAQ. V shed 1 base, J shed 7 bases, and the junction held 11 bases outside the gene matches. CDR3 DNA sequence: TGTGCCAGCAGCTTAGGTGGCTCCCAGGGGGCTATTGAAAAACTGTTTTTT. Protein: CASSLGGSQGAIEKLFF. Full variable domain (outside the CDR3, taken from reference TRBV7-6 and TRBJ1-4): GAGVSQSPRYKVTKRGQDVALRCDPISGHVSLYWYRQALGQGPEFLTYFNYEAQQDKSGLPNDRFSAERPEGSISTLTIQRTEQRDSAMYRCASSLGGSQGAIEKLFFGSGTQLSVL.

The chain uses TRBV10-3 and TRBJ2-1; 9 bases are shared with TRBD1. Germline V CDR1 and CDR2: ENHRY, SYGVKD. V lost 3 bases, J lost 2 bases, and 5 bases stayed unmatched. The CDR3 contains 16 residues. CDR3 nucleotide sequence: TGTGCCATCAGTGACGTCCGGACAGGGGCCTACAATGAGCAGTTCTTC. Translated: CAISDVRTGAYNEQFF.

The genes are TRBV6-1 and TRBJ1-1; the D is unclear. The CDR3 is 17 amino acids. The V end was cut by 6 bases, the J end by 7 bases, with 27 bases between. Germline assignment: CDR1 MNHNS and CDR2 SASEGT. The CDR3 DNA follows: TGTGCCAGCAGGCCCACCTCACGTGGAGGACCTGCCGTTGAAGCTTTCTTT. This codes for CASRPTSRGGPAVEAFF.

This chain links TRBV20-1 with TRBJ2-5, with D perhaps TRBD2 (6 bases). The CDR3 runs to 14 residues. V was pared by 2 bases and J by 5 bases, with 15 bases between. Germline V gene lookup returns CDR1 DFQATT and CDR2 SNEGSKA (reference sequence). CDR3 DNA: TGCAGTGCTAGAATGGGCGGGGACTCGGAGACCCAGTACTTC. Translated, it gives CSARMGGDSETQYF.

The gene calls are TRBV30 and TRBJ2-7; D may correspond to TRBD1 or TRBD2 (5 bases each). CDR3 size: 14 residues. The V gene's germline CDR1 is GTSNPN and CDR2 SVGIG (reference sequence). The germline V and J ends were trimmed by 1 base and 0 bases, with 10 bases remaining between them. The CDR3 DNA reads as TGTGCCTGGAGTGACGGGACGGCCTCCTACGAGCAGTACTTC. Encoded protein: CAWSDGTASYEQYF. The complete variable domain, with remaining parts taken from reference TRBV30 and TRBJ2-7, reads SQTIHQWPATLVQPVGSPLSLECTVEGTSNPNLYWYRQAAGRGLQLLFYSVGIGQISSEVPQNLSASRPQDRQFILSSKKLLLSDSGFYLCAWSDGTASYEQYFGPGTRLTVT.

This chain joins TRBV20-1 and TRBJ1-2; TRBD1 matches at 8 bases. This CDR3 spans 15 amino acids. In germline, CDR1 is DFQATT, CDR2 SNEGSKA (reference sequence). The V gene end was trimmed by 2 bases and the J gene end by 5 bases; junction bases not matched to a gene: 10. The CDR3 DNA reads TGCAGTGCTAGAACTTGGACAGGGCATTATTATGGCTACACCTTC. Translated, it gives CSARTWTGHYYGYTF.

A few counts support this clone. The CDR3 reads CASSLLAGMTDTQYF. As DNA, the CDR3 is TGCGCCAGCAGCTTATTGGCAGGGATGACAGATACGCAGTATTTT. This sequence joins TRBV5-1 and TRBJ2-3; tentatively, D is TRBD1 (5 bases). The CDR3 contains 15 residues. Trimming took off 2 bases at V and 3 bases at J, with 13 bases between the two ends. Per germline, CDR1 SGHRS and CDR2 YFSETQ. Based on the CDR3 plus reference TRBV5-1 and TRBJ2-3, the full variable domain is KAGVTQTPRYLIKTRGQQVTLSCSPISGHRSVSWYQQTPGQGLQFLFEYFSETQRNKGNFPGRFSGRQFSNSRSEMNVSTLELGDSALYLCASSLLAGMTDTQYFGPGTRLTVL.

The chain employs TRBV11-1 and TRBJ2-2; tentatively, D is TRBD1 or TRBD2 (7 bases each). In germline, CDR1 is SGHAT, CDR2 FQDESV (reference sequence). The CDR3 runs 16 residues. Trimming removed 6 bases from V and 6 bases from J, with 20 bases in between. The CDR3 sequence: CASSSDNRGLSGELFF. CDR3 sequence (DNA): TGTGCCAGCAGTTCCGACAACAGGGGACTATCCGGGGAGCTGTTTTTT.

The chain uses TRBV5-6 and TRBJ2-5, with D possibly called TRBD1 or TRBD2 (6 bases each). The CDR3 has 19 amino acids. V lost 2 bases to trimming and J lost 0 bases, with 23 bases between them. Germline V gene data show CDR1 as SGHDT and CDR2 as YYEEEE. This chain's CDR3 is CASSFRAGLGGRDQETQYF. The CDR3 DNA follows: TGTGCCAGCAGCTTTCGGGCGGGGCTCGGGGGCCGTGACCAAGAGACCCAGTACTTC.

The V gene is TRBV3-1, the J gene TRBJ1-1, with 7 bases fitting TRBD1. Germline V gene sequence: CDR1 LGHDT, CDR2 YNNKEL (reference sequence). The CDR3 loop spans 13 amino acids. The V segment lost 4 bases and the J segment 5 bases; nucleotides outside the gene matches: 4. The CDR3 nucleotides read TGTGCCAGCAGCCTGAGACAGGGAACTGAAGCTTTCTTT. It encodes CASSLRQGTEAFF. The whole variable domain, remainder taken from reference TRBV3-1 and TRBJ1-1, is DTAVSQTPKYLVTQMGNDKSIKCEQNLGHDTMYWYKQDSKKFLKIMFSYNNKELIINETVPNRFSPKSPDKAHLNLHINSLELGDSAVYFCASSLRQGTEAFFGQGTRLTVV.

The V call is TRBV20-1, the J call TRBJ2-2, with D maybe TRBD1 (5 bases). V was cut by 1 base and J by 2 bases, with 8 bases left in between. Germline CDR1 DFQATT, CDR2 SNEGSKA (reference sequence). The CDR3 sequence is 14 residues long. The CDR3, as DNA: TGCAGTGCTAGAGGGGGCCAAAACACCGGGGAGCTGTTTTTT. Translated, it gives CSARGGQNTGELFF.

The rearrangement uses TRBV24-1 and TRBJ2-2, with D unresolved. The germline V gene encodes CDR1 KGHDR and CDR2 SFDVKD. V shed 7 bases and J shed 6 bases, with 11 bases lying between them. The CDR3 is made up of 13 amino acids. The CDR3 loop reads CATSSAGPGELFF. The CDR3 DNA reads TGTGCCACCAGCTCGGCCGGGCCCGGGGAGCTGTTTTTT.

By its share, this clone is large. J is TRBJ2-7 and V is TRBV5-1, with 13 bases fitting TRBD2. The germline V gene encodes CDR1 SGHRS and CDR2 YFSETQ. Trimming removed 2 bases from V and 1 base from J; junction bases left unmatched: 9. This CDR3 spans 18 amino acids. CDR3 residues: CASSLEPGLAGQSYEQYF. DNA for the CDR3: TGCGCCAGCAGCTTAGAACCGGGACTAGCGGGACAGTCCTACGAGCAGTACTTC.

The rearrangement joins TRBV4-2 to TRBJ2-7; D remains ambiguous. Germline loops: CDR1 LGHNA, CDR2 YNFKEQ. The CDR3 runs to 13 residues. The V gene lost 1 base and the J gene lost 3 bases, with 7 bases spanning the gap. CDR3 residues: CASSQGHGYEQYF. The CDR3 coding sequence is TGTGCCAGCAGCCAAGGTCACGGCTACGAGCAGTACTTC.

The chain recombines TRBV5-1 with TRBJ2-7; D assignment may be TRBD1 or TRBD2 (5 bases each). CDR1 and CDR2 (germline): SGHRS, YFSETQ. The CDR3 spans 14 residues. Trimming shortened V by 4 bases and J by 0 bases, and 11 bases separated the two germline ends. Written as DNA, the CDR3 is TGCGCCAGCAGCCCTGGGACCGACTCCTACGAGCAGTACTTC. Amino acid sequence: CASSPGTDSYEQYF.

CDR3 coding DNA: TGTGCCAGCAGCCGCCCTGAGGGGGTGGGTGAGCAGTACTTC. It translates to CASSRPEGVGEQYF. The rearrangement joins TRBV7-9 to TRBJ2-7, with D perhaps TRBD1 (6 bases). Germline-derived CDR1 and CDR2 are SEHNR and FQNEAQ (reference sequence). The V and J ends lost 5 bases and 7 bases respectively, with 18 bases between them. The CDR3 loop spans 14 amino acids.

This clone was recorded a few times. V is TRBV7-9 and J is TRBJ2-1; 7 positions agree with TRBD1. Germline trimming cut 1 base from V and 10 bases from J; bases unmatched to any gene: 1. This CDR3 is built from 12 residues. From germline, CDR1 is SEHNR and CDR2 FQNEAQ (reference sequence). The CDR3 protein is CASSLGDREQFF. CDR3 sequence (DNA): TGTGCCAGCAGCTTAGGGGACAGAGAGCAGTTCTTC.

The rearrangement links TRBV18 to TRBJ1-2; D unclear. The V end lost 3 bases, the J end lost 6 bases, and 5 bases lay between the germline ends. Per germline, CDR1 KGHSH and CDR2 LQKENI. The CDR3 spans 11 residues. This CDR3 reads CASSPRNGYTF. The CDR3 nucleotides read TGTGCCAGCTCACCCCGGAATGGCTACACCTTC. The variable domain in full, completed from reference TRBV18 and TRBJ1-2, reads NAGVMQNPRHLVRRRGQEARLRCSPMKGHSHVYWYRQLPEEGLKFMVYLQKENIIDESGMPKERFSAEFPKEGPSILRIQQVVRGDSAAYFCASSPRNGYTFGSGTRLTVV.

By sample share, this clone is medium-sized. The chain joins TRBV10-1 to TRBJ2-1; D may be TRBD2 (5 bases). Germline V gene sequence: CDR1 WNHNN, CDR2 SYGVQD (reference sequence). There are 16 residues in the CDR3. Trimming removed 9 bases from V and 0 bases from J, with 18 bases in between. CDR3 residues: CARGNRRPSSYNEQFF. The CDR3 DNA reads as TGCGCCAGGGGTAATAGGAGGCCCAGCTCCTACAATGAGCAGTTCTTC.

In this sample, this clone turned up a few times. The chain has TRBV11-2 and TRBJ2-1; D not certain. Between the trimmed V and J ends, which lost 0 bases and 3 bases, there was a span of 12 bases. This CDR3 has 16 amino acids. The germline V gene encodes CDR1 SGHAT and CDR2 FQNNGV. The CDR3 loop is CASSLETQLIYNEQFF. The CDR3 bases are TGTGCCAGCAGCTTAGAGACTCAGCTTATCTACAATGAGCAGTTCTTC.